Listed here is a single T cell receptor beta chain. Antigen specificity is unknown. The final CDR3 position lacks the conserved phenylalanine or tryptophan, pointing to a likely read error. The data stem from a study of tumor-infiltrating lymphocytes in primary liver carcinoma. Study-wide background: Patients were men and women aged 30 to 69 years.

It was unsorted whole blood that yielded blood RNA, and germline DNA was also extracted. Study results and limitations: Tumor-adjacent and tumor-blood pairs overlapped less than tumor region pairs did. Tumor top-250-clone fraction significantly exceeded that of blood (p = 0.039).

The length of the CDR3 is 11 residues. Germline CDR1 and CDR2: MGHRA and YSYEKL. V dropped 4 bases and J dropped 5 bases, with 4 bases sitting between them. Making TCR beta cDNA involved approximately 480 ng total RNA and a constant-region primer. For TCR beta, libraries were produced by three nested multiplex PCR rounds using slightly modified ARM-PCR. Primers for the first two PCR rounds were TRBV1-TRBV30 forward primers and a C-beta reverse primer (roughly 9 cycles per round). A single record per CDR3 protein comes from TCRdb applying MiXCR to the multiplex PCR reads. Among 250,000 to 350,000 distinct CDR3 sequences listed, 50% to 60% were seen once.

The rearrangement joins TRBV4-1 to TRBJ2-3; no reliable D call. The origin of this receptor is a woman in her twenties or thirties with primary liver carcinoma and hepatitis B virus infection. The material sequenced was peripheral blood. CDR3 in DNA: TGCGCCAGCAGCCGAGGAGATACGCAGTATGTT. This gives the protein CASSRGDTQYV.